A selection of T cell receptor beta chains follows, all from one sample in a study of T-cell memory formation after mild COVID-19. TCRdb independently ran MiXCR on the 5' RACE reads; one entry per CDR3 protein. This sample has hundreds of thousands of distinct CDR3 sequences, with more than 15% found just once. Input material: PBMCs or a T cell subset sorted from them (not recorded which). All receptors come from an adult woman who had mild COVID-19 (a few samples of this study predate the infection). Cell type and time point are not known. The CDR3 runs from the conserved cysteine through the conserved F or W. The D gene is left open where the match is weak.

TRBJ2-1,TRBV30,NA,CAWSRQISKQFF
TRBJ2-1,TRBV18,NA,CASLPGLRSSYNEQFF
TRBJ1-1,TRBV5-1,NA,CASSLDPLLGWDAFF
TRBJ1-1,TRBV18,TRBD1,CASSGGTGGNTEAFF
TRBJ2-3,TRBV7-9,TRBD2,CASSFPFGRALEDTQYF
TRBJ2-5,TRBV24-1,TRBD1,CATSDGDRPVWETQYF
TRBJ2-4,TRBV29-1,NA,CSVEGSVLAKNIQYF
TRBJ1-1,TRBV12-3/TRBV12-4,NA,CASSLLGALGTEAFF
TRBJ2-7,TRBV5-1,NA,CASSRAAVSSYEQYF
TRBJ1-2,TRBV7-6,NA,CASSSLFLTGSYGYTF
TRBJ2-1,TRBV4-2,TRBD2,CASSQTSGGYNEQFF
TRBJ2-6,TRBV2,NA,CASSSSRSGANVLTF
TRBJ2-7,TRBV7-6,TRBD1,CASSFGQGVSYEQYF
TRBJ2-7,TRBV9,TRBD2,CASSVVTSDEQYF
TRBJ2-1,TRBV7-3,TRBD2,CASSLIASGGRNEQFF
TRBJ2-1,TRBV5-1,TRBD2,CASSLGGTSGRHEQFF
TRBJ1-6,TRBV6-5,NA,CASSYLGGNSPLHF
TRBJ2-1,TRBV15,TRBD2,CATSRLAGVWDNEQFF
TRBJ2-2,TRBV24-1,TRBD1,CATSEVPGGDTGELFF
TRBJ2-3,TRBV15,NA,CATSRGFRDADTQYF
TRBJ1-1,TRBV9,NA,CASSVGRANTEAFF
TRBJ2-7,TRBV7-2,TRBD1,CASSLGGTGPYEQYF
TRBJ1-2,TRBV4-3,NA,CASSQEGPVNYGYTF
TRBJ1-4,TRBV12-3/TRBV12-4,TRBD1,CASSLQGVYEKLFF
TRBJ2-1,TRBV28,NA,CASRSGTYNEQFF
TRBJ2-2,TRBV19,NA,CASSPGTNPGELFF
TRBJ2-7,TRBV5-6,TRBD2,CASSMLPGLAGGRYEQYF
TRBJ2-3,TRBV11-2,NA,CASSSWTLGGDTQYF
TRBJ1-4,TRBV12-3/TRBV12-4,NA,CASKVDRANEKLFF
TRBJ1-1,TRBV20-1,NA,CSARPNSGNTEAFF
TRBJ2-1,TRBV9,NA,CASSVDTINEQFF
TRBJ1-2,TRBV12-3/TRBV12-4,NA,CASSYRSSYGYTF
TRBJ2-2,TRBV4-1,NA,CASSQGGFGELFF
TRBJ2-5,TRBV7-2,NA,CASDGSIGETQYF
TRBJ2-2,TRBV11-2,TRBD2,CASSLVSGLAGATGELFF
TRBJ2-7,TRBV4-1,TRBD1,CASSQEPTGSEQYF
TRBJ1-6,TRBV12-3/TRBV12-4,NA,CASRTQTGFSPLHF
TRBJ1-3,TRBV5-1,NA,CASRDGTTGNTIYF
TRBJ2-5,TRBV2,NA,CASSERRQETQYF
TRBJ2-1,TRBV27,NA,CASKQVNNEQFF
TRBJ2-3,TRBV24-1,NA,CATGQAFPTDTQYF
TRBJ2-1,TRBV5-6,TRBD2,CASSLAASGGVF
TRBJ2-7,TRBV3-1,NA,CASSQDVQSYEQYF
TRBJ2-1,TRBV7-3,NA,CASSLNVVVYNEQFF
TRBJ2-1,TRBV6-2/TRBV6-3,NA,CASSYSRLDNNEQFF
TRBJ2-7,TRBV7-2,TRBD2,CASRFSGGAYEQYF
TRBJ2-5,TRBV7-6,NA,CALEGGPQETQYF
TRBJ1-1,TRBV20-1,NA,CSAFSRNTEAFF
TRBJ2-6,TRBV9,NA,CASSVFGSGANVLTF
TRBJ2-7,TRBV9,TRBD1,CASSRGQGTYEQYF
TRBJ1-6,TRBV12-3/TRBV12-4,NA,CASRPIGSNSPLHF
TRBJ1-1,TRBV5-1,TRBD1,CASSPLQGSDTEAFF
TRBJ2-7,TRBV20-1,TRBD2,CSARGLAISYEQYF